This T cell receptor (beta chain) was profiled in a study of identical twins. The study, taken as a whole, reports: When twins shared out-of-frame alpha sequences, those sequences had excess low generation probability. Findings depended on cross-sectional statistics rather than tracking the same donors. Memory repertoires showed no such pattern, whereas abundant cord blood beta clonotypes carried fewer insertions.

J was trimmed by 9 bases and V by 0 bases; bases with no gene match: 10. The germline gives CDR1 SGDLS, CDR2 YYNGEE. The CDR3 has 16 amino acids. This clonotype was counted a few times. The antigen remains undetermined. Template switching added a universal primer site; cDNA carried unique molecular identifiers. TCRdb fed the 5' RACE reads into MiXCR, producing one record per CDR3 protein. The table has fewer than 450,000 distinct CDR3 sequences, 7% to 9.5% seen once. Sequencing was done on a sample of naive T cells sorted from blood. This receptor was obtained from a woman aged 45-59 years in good health. The genes are TRBV9 and TRBJ2-1; 9 positions agree with TRBD2. CDR3 coding DNA: TGTGCCAGCAGCGTAGAAGGTCTAGCGGGAACCTTTGAGCAGTTCTTC. Translated, it gives CASSVEGLAGTFEQFF.